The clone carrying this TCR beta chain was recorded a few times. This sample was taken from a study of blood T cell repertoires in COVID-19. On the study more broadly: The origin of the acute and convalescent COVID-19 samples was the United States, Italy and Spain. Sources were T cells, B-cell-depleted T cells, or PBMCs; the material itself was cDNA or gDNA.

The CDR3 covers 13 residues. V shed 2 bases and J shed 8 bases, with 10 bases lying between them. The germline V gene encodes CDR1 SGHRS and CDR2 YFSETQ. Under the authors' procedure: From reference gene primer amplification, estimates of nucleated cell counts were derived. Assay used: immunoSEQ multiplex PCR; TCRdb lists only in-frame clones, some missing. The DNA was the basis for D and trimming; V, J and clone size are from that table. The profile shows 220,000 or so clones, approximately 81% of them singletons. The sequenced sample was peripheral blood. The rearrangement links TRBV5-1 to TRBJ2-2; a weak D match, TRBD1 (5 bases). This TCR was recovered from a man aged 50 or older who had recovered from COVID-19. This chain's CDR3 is CASSFRGEGELFF. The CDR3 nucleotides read TGCGCCAGCAGCTTTAGGGGTGAAGGGGAGCTGTTTTTT.